The 22 T cell receptor beta chains given below trace back to one sample, sequenced in a study of blood T cell repertoires in COVID-19. The method was immunoSEQ multiplex PCR; TCRdb's version includes in-frame clones alone and lacks a portion of them. Altogether around 130,000 clones are present, approximately 85% being singletons, with the ten largest covering approximately 4.1%. The sequencing input was peripheral blood. Every receptor here comes from a woman older than 75 with acute or convalescent COVID-19.

The gene calls are TRBV5-1 and TRBJ2-5; D might be TRBD2 (5 bases). The CDR3 is made up of 15 amino acids. Germline CDR1 reads SGHRS; CDR2 reads YFSETQ. V lost 1 base, J lost 1 base, and 11 bases lay in between. The CDR3 nucleotides read TGCGCCAGCAGCTTGTATGGACTCCCCCAAGAGACCCAGTACTTC. Translating it yields CASSLYGLPQETQYF.

This chain uses TRBV9 with TRBJ1-2, with D maybe TRBD1 (6 bases). The V end was cut by 0 bases, the J end by 4 bases, with 16 bases between. The CDR3 extends over 16 amino acids. Germline assignment: CDR1 SGDLS and CDR2 YYNGEE. As DNA, the CDR3 is TGTGCCAGCAGCGTAGATCCTAACAGGGTCGGCTATGGCTACACCTTC. Translating gives CASSVDPNRVGYGYTF.

V is TRBV7-3 and J is TRBJ2-3; TRBD2 agrees at 7 bases. The CDR3 loop spans 15 amino acids. V shed 0 bases, J shed 7 bases, and the junction held 7 bases outside the gene matches. Germline-derived CDR1 and CDR2 are SGHTA and FQGTGA. The CDR3 DNA sequence: TGTGCCAGCAGCTTAACCCCAGGGAGGGGAAATACGCAGTATTTT. Translating it yields CASSLTPGRGNTQYF.

The chain uses TRBV5-1 and TRBJ1-4; the D is unclear. The V and J ends lost 5 bases and 0 bases respectively, with 11 bases between them. This CDR3 contains 15 residues. From germline, CDR1 is SGHRS and CDR2 YFSETQ. This CDR3 is CASSSDLATNEKLFF. CDR3 nucleotide sequence: TGCGCCAGCAGTTCGGACTTAGCAACTAATGAAAAACTGTTTTTT.

V and J are TRBV27 and TRBJ2-1, with 12 nucleotides matching TRBD1. This CDR3 region has 17 residues. Germline CDR1 MNHEY, CDR2 SMNVEV (reference sequence). V lost 3 bases to trimming and J lost 6 bases; unmatched junction nucleotides: 9. This chain's CDR3 is CASSFTLPGQGANEQFF. CDR3 nucleotide sequence: TGTGCCAGCAGTTTCACTCTCCCGGGACAGGGGGCCAATGAGCAGTTCTTC.

The V call is TRBV30, the J call TRBJ1-5; 10 bases line up with TRBD1. This CDR3 has 11 amino acids. The germline gives CDR1 GTSNPN, CDR2 SVGIG (reference sequence). V lost 5 bases and J lost 10; bases outside the gene matches: 2. DNA for the CDR3: TGTGCCTGGGGACAGGGGGGACCCCAGCATTTT. Translated, it gives CAWGQGGPQHF.

V and J are TRBV20-1 and TRBJ2-3; 8 nucleotides align to TRBD1. The CDR3 has 11 residues. Germline loops: CDR1 DFQATT, CDR2 SNEGSKA (reference sequence). The J segment lost 11 bases and the V segment lost 3 bases, leaving 4 bases of the junction unmatched. CDR3 in DNA: TGCAGTGCTAGCGGGGACAGGCAGCAGTATTTT. It codes for CSASGDRQQYF.

The V gene is TRBV11-2, the J gene TRBJ2-7, with 7 bases aligning to TRBD2. The V and J ends lost 3 bases and 3 bases, in that order; junction bases with no gene match: 8. This CDR3 comprises 15 residues. Germline-derived CDR1 and CDR2 are SGHAT and FQNNGV. In DNA, the CDR3 is TGTGCCAGCAGCTTTTGGGAGGGCAGGGTCTACGAGCAGTACTTC. Residues: CASSFWEGRVYEQYF. The complete variable domain, with remaining parts taken from reference TRBV11-2 and TRBJ2-7, reads EAGVAQSPRYKIIEKRQSVAFWCNPISGHATLYWYQQILGQGPKLLIQFQNNGVVDDSQLPKDRFSAERLKGVDSTLKIQPAKLEDSAVYLCASSFWEGRVYEQYFGPGTRLTVT.

This CDR3 reads CASSRPRQGRNQPQHF. CDR3 nucleotide sequence: TGTGCCAGTAGTCGCCCCAGACAGGGCCGTAATCAGCCCCAGCATTTT. V is TRBV19 and J is TRBJ1-5, with 7 nucleotides matching TRBD1. The junction had 11 bases not matched to a gene; V was cut back by 5 bases and J by 4 bases. CDR3 length equals 16 residues. Germline assignment: CDR1 LNHDA and CDR2 SQIVND (reference sequence).

The CDR3 loop reads CASSLSWGGYTF. CDR3 bases: TGTGCCAGCAGCTTGTCATGGGGCGGCTACACCTTC. This chain uses TRBV5-4 with TRBJ1-2, with a weak D call TRBD1 (5 bases). The CDR3 contains 12 residues. Trimming removed 1 base at V and 8 bases at J, with 9 bases between. CDR1 is SGHNT and CDR2 is YYREEE in the germline V gene (reference sequence).

The rearrangement uses TRBV24-1 and TRBJ1-5, with 7 bases identical to TRBD1. V shed 4 bases and J 2 bases; nucleotides not matched to a gene: 7. CDR1 and CDR2 from the germline V gene are KGHDR and SFDVKD. This CDR3 contains 16 residues. In DNA, the CDR3 is TGTGCCACCAGTGACGCAGGGGGAAGGGGCAATCAGCCCCAGCATTTT. It encodes CATSDAGGRGNQPQHF.

The chain employs TRBV28 and TRBJ1-2, with 9 bases identical to TRBD1. Germline loops: CDR1 MDHEN, CDR2 SYDVKM. Trimming took 6 bases from V and 7 from J; bases not matched to a gene: 12. CDR3 length: 15 residues. CDR3 DNA: TGTGCCAGCAGCACAACCCGACAGGGGGGGGGTGGCTACACCTTC. Its translation: CASSTTRQGGGGYTF.

The chain joins TRBV5-1 to TRBJ1-4; perhaps TRBD1 as D (6 bases). The CDR3 runs to 14 residues. The germline V gene has CDR1 SGHRS and CDR2 YFSETQ. The V gene lost 0 bases and the J gene lost 6 bases, with 9 bases spanning the gap. CDR3 loop: CASSLGGGYEKLFF. CDR3 coding DNA: TGCGCCAGCAGCTTGGGAGGGGGATATGAAAAACTGTTTTTT.

In this sample, this clone turned up a few times. V gene TRBV28 combines with J gene TRBJ2-1; 12 positions agree with TRBD2. The CDR3 length is 15 residues. Germline loops: CDR1 MDHEN, CDR2 SYDVKM. Losses at the gene ends were 6 bases for V and 4 bases for J; bases not matched to a gene: 4. The CDR3 DNA follows: TGTGCCAGCAGCCTGACTAGCGGGGGATACAATGAGCAGTTCTTC. This gives the protein CASSLTSGGYNEQFF.

V and J are TRBV20-1 and TRBJ2-1; 7 bases agree with TRBD1. Germline V gives CDR1 DFQATT, CDR2 SNEGSKA (reference sequence). V dropped 3 bases and J dropped 9; count of bases not matched to a gene: 5. The CDR3 length is 12 residues. CDR3 sequence reads: CSASLTGIEQFF. The CDR3 DNA reads as TGCAGTGCTAGTCTGACAGGGATTGAGCAGTTCTTC.

This sequence joins TRBV27 and TRBJ1-6, with D uncertain. Trimming shortened V by 3 bases and J by 9 bases, and 6 bases separated the two germline ends. This CDR3 has 12 residues. Germline V lookup: CDR1 MNHEY, CDR2 SMNVEV (reference sequence). The CDR3 sequence is CASSFGVSPLHF. CDR3 nucleotides: TGTGCCAGCAGTTTCGGGGTTTCACCCCTCCACTTT.

The chain's CDR3 is CASSSLRNYEQYF. CDR3 sequence (DNA): TGTGCCAGCAGCTCCCTACGAAACTACGAGCAGTACTTC. The V call is TRBV11-2, the J call TRBJ2-7; D is uncertain. Germline CDR1 is SGHAT and CDR2 is FQNNGV. V lost 4 bases, J lost 3 bases, and 10 bases lay in between. The CDR3 is 13 residues long.

This chain uses TRBV11-2 with TRBJ2-5; D not certain. Germline values: CDR1 SGHAT, CDR2 FQNNGV. The CDR3 runs to 12 residues. The ends were cut back, 5 bases at V and 2 bases at J, with 6 bases in the middle. The CDR3 nucleotides read TGTGCCAGCAGCCCAACACAAGAGACCCAGTACTTC. This encodes CASSPTQETQYF.

CDR3: CASSFGLRNTEAFF. The CDR3 DNA reads as TGTGCCAGCAGCTTCGGGTTGAGGAACACTGAAGCTTTCTTT. The chain carries TRBV11-2 and TRBJ1-1; the D is unclear. The CDR3 runs 14 residues. Germline V CDR1 and CDR2: SGHAT, FQNNGV. V shed 3 bases and J shed 1 base, with 9 bases lying between them.

The gene calls are TRBV9 and TRBJ2-5, with TRBD2 matching 9 bases. CDR1 and CDR2 (germline): SGDLS, YYNGEE. The CDR3 covers 15 residues. Losses at the gene ends were 0 bases for V and 5 bases for J; bases not matched to a gene: 5. CDR3 loop: CASSVDPSGGETQYF. In DNA, the CDR3 is TGTGCCAGCAGCGTAGATCCCAGCGGGGGGGAGACCCAGTACTTC. Supplemented by reference TRBV9 and TRBJ2-5, the full variable domain reads DSGVTQTPKHLITATGQRVTLRCSPRSGDLSVYWYQQSLDQGLQFLIQYYNGEERAKGNILERFSAQQFPDLHSELNLSSLELGDSALYFCASSVDPSGGETQYFGPGTRLLVL.

The gene calls are TRBV29-1 and TRBJ2-7, with a tentative D call TRBD1 (7 bases). This CDR3 is 15 amino acids long. The germline CDR1 and CDR2 sequences are SQVTM and ANQGSEA. The V and J ends lost 2 bases and 3 bases respectively, with 17 bases between them. This CDR3 is CSVERRDSQDYEQYF. Written as DNA, the CDR3 is TGCAGCGTTGAAAGGCGGGACAGCCAAGACTACGAGCAGTACTTC.

The chain carries TRBV27 and TRBJ2-5; D remains ambiguous. Germline V gene data show CDR1 as MNHEY and CDR2 as SMNVEV (reference sequence). V lost 2 bases, J lost 1 base, and 14 bases lay in between. The CDR3 runs 16 residues. The CDR3 sequence is CASSLRAFQPQETQYF. CDR3 nucleotides: TGTGCCAGCAGTTTAAGAGCGTTCCAACCCCAAGAGACCCAGTACTTC.